This TCR beta chain was documented in a study of T cells after yellow fever vaccination. The CDR3 length is 15 residues. J lost 4 bases, V lost 5 bases, and 6 bases had no gene match. The germline gives CDR1 MNHEY, CDR2 SMNVEV (reference sequence). This clonotype came up many times. TCRdb passed the 5' RACE reads through MiXCR, listing each CDR3 protein once. There are about 340,000 distinct CDR3 sequences in the sample; about an eighth occur only once, and about 3% lies in the top ten. Material: CD4+ T cells sorted from PBMCs, obtained 15 days after the yellow fever booster vaccination. This chain links TRBV27 with TRBJ2-1; 9 bases are shared with TRBD1. This clonotype originated in a man between 18 and 35 years old who received the YFV17D yellow fever vaccine. In DNA form, the CDR3 reads TGTGCCAGCAGTGCCTACAGGGGGCCTTACAATGAGCAGTTCTTC. As protein: CASSAYRGPYNEQFF.